This T cell receptor (beta chain) was recorded in a study of shared clonotypes between healthy human individuals. Looked up from germline, CDR1 is SGHTA and CDR2 is FQGNSA. V was clipped by 1 base and J by 2 bases, with 12 bases between them. There are 16 residues in the CDR3. CD45RO-negative cells were positively selected for CCR7, leaving out terminally differentiated effector memory CD45RA+ cells. TCRdb's table, derived via immunoSEQ multiplex PCR, lists solely in-frame clones and lacks some. The sample comprises about 2 million clones, less than 95% of which are singletons, and roughly 1.2% rests with the top ten.

The V and J genes are TRBV7-2 and TRBJ2-1, with D perhaps TRBD1 (7 bases). This receptor was identified in a man younger than 35 in good health. What was sequenced was naive CD8+ T cells sorted from blood. As DNA, the CDR3 is TGTGCCAGCAGCTTAGGGGGCAGGGGGGCCTACAATGAGCAGTTCTTC. Translated: CASSLGGRGAYNEQFF.